This TCR beta chain was sequenced for a study of beta chain features in type 1 diabetes. This clone was recorded many times. The antigen remains undetermined. Study-wide results and limits: There was a moderate but significant shortening of TCRB CDR3s in all four CD4+ subsets of Type 1 diabetes patients.

The authors took one heparinised blood draw, averaging roughly 120 mL, from each donor. Expressed TCRB transcripts were sequenced after all isolated RNA was converted to cDNA. Only in-frame clones appear in the TCRdb table, and some are missing; sequencing was by immunoSEQ multiplex PCR. The sample gives 300,000 to 400,000 clones, roughly a tenth of which show up once; about 0.6% is in the top ten. Germline V gene data show CDR1 as PRHDT and CDR2 as FYEKMQ (reference sequence). The CDR3 totals 18 residues. J gave up 5 bases and V 3 bases, and 15 bases lay outside the gene matches. This TCR derives from a man aged 25-40 years with type 1 diabetes. The sample was central memory CD4+ T cells from blood. The chain is built from TRBV13 and TRBJ2-1; TRBD1 matches at 8 bases. For the CDR3, the DNA is TGTGCCAGCAGCTTTGGGACAGGACTACAAAGGGCAAACAATGAGCAGTTCTTC. Protein sequence: CASSFGTGLQRANNEQFF.